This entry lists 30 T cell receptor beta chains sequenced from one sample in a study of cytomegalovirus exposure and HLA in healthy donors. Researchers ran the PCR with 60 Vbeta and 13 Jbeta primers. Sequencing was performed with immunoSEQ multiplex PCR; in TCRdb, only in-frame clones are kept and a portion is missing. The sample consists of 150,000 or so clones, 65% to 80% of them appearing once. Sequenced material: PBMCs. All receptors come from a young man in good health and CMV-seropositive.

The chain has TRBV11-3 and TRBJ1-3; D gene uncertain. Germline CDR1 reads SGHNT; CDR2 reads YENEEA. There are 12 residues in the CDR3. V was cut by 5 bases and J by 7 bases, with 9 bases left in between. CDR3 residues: CASSPRVNTIYF. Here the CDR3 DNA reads TGTGCCAGCAGCCCTCGGGTCAACACCATATATTTT.

CDR3 residues: CASRAAGTDTQYF. CDR3 bases: TGTGCCAGCCGTGCGGCTGGCACAGATACGCAGTATTTT. The chain links TRBV7-3 to TRBJ2-3, with unresolved D. Trimming took off 8 bases at V and 1 base at J, with 10 bases between the two ends. Germline CDR1 is SGHTA and CDR2 is FQGTGA. The CDR3 covers 13 residues.

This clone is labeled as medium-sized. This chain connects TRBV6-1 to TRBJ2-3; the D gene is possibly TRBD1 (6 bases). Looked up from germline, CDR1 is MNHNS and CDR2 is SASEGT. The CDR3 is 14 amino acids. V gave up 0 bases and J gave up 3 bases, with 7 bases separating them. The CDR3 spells CASSEATGTDTQYF. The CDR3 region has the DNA TGTGCCAGCAGTGAAGCAACAGGGACAGATACGCAGTATTTT.

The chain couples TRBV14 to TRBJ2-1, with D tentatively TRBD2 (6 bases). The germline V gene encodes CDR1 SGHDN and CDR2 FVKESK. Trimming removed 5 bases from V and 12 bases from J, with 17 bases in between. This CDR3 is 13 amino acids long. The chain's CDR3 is CASSYGTPTGQFF. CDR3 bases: TGTGCCAGCAGCTATGGGACTCCTACCGGGCAGTTCTTC.

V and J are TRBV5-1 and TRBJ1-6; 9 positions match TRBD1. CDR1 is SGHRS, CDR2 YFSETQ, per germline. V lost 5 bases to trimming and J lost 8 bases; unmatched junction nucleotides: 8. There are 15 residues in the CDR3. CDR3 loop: CASSKGTGRDSPLHF. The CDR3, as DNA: TGCGCCAGCAGTAAAGGGACAGGGAGGGATTCACCCCTCCACTTT.

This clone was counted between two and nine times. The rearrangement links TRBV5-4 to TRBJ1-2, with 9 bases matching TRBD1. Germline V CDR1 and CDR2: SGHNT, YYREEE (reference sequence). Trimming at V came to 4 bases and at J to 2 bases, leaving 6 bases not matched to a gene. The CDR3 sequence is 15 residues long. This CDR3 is CASSPATGGNYGYTF. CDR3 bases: TGTGCCAGCAGCCCAGCGACAGGGGGAAACTATGGCTACACCTTC.

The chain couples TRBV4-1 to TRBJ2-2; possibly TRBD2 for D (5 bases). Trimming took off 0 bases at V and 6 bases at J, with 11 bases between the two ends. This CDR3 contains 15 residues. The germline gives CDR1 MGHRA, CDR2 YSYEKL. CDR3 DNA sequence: TGCGCCAGCAGCCAAGAAACTAGGGTTGCCGGGGAGCTGTTTTTT. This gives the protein CASSQETRVAGELFF.

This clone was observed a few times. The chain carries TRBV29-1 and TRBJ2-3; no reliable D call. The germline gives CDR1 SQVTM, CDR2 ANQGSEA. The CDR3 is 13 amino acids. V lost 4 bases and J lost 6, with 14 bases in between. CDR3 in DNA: TGCAGCGTTGTTGTGGTCCCCGGGGATACGCAGTATTTT. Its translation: CSVVVVPGDTQYF.

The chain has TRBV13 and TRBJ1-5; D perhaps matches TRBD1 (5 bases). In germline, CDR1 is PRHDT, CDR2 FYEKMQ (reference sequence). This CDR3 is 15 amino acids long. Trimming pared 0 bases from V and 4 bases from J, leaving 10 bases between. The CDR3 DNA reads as TGTGCCAGCAGCTTAGGAGCAGGGAAAAATCAGCCCCAGCATTTT. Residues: CASSLGAGKNQPQHF.

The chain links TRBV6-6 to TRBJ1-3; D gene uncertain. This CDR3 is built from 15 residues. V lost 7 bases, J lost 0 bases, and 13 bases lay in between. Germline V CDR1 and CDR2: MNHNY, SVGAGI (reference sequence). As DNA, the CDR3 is TGTGCCAGCACCCACGAAGAGAGCTCTGGAAACACCATATATTTT. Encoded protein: CASTHEESSGNTIYF.

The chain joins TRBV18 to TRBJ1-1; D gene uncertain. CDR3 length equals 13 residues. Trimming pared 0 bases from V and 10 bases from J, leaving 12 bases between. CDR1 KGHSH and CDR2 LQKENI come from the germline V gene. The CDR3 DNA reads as TGTGCCAGCTCACCACCTGTCGAGTTTAGAGCTTTCTTT. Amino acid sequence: CASSPPVEFRAFF.

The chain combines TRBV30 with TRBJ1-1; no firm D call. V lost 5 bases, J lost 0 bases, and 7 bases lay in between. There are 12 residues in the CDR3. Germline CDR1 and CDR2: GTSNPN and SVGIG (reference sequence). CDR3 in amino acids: CAWGRMNTEAFF. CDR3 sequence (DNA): TGTGCCTGGGGCAGGATGAACACTGAAGCTTTCTTT.

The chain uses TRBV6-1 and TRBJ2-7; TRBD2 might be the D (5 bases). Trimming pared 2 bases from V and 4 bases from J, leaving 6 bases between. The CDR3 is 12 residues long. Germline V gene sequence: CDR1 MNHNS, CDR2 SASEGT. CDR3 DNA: TGTGCCAGCAGTGAACCGGGGTACGAGCAGTACGTC. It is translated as CASSEPGYEQYV.

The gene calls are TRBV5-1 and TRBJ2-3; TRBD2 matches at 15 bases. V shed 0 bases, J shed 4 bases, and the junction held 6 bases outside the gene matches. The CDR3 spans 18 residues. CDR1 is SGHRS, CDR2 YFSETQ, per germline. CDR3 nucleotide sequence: TGCGCCAGCAGCTTGGGGACTAGCGGGGGGGCTCATTCAGATACGCAGTATTTT. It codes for CASSLGTSGGAHSDTQYF.

CDR3 nucleotides: TGTGCCAGCAGCTTAATTGGGGCTGACCAAGAGACCCAGTACTTC. Its protein is CASSLIGADQETQYF. The chain uses TRBV7-2 and TRBJ2-5, with D perhaps TRBD1 (5 bases). This CDR3 contains 15 residues. The ends were cut back, 2 bases at V and 0 bases at J, with 10 bases in the middle. The germline V gene has CDR1 SGHTA and CDR2 FQGNSA.

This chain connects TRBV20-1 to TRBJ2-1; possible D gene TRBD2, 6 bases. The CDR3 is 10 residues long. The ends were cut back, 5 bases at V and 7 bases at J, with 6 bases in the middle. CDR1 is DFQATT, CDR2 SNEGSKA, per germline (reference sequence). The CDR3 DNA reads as TGCAGTGCTGGGGGGAATGAGCAGTTCTTC. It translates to CSAGGNEQFF.

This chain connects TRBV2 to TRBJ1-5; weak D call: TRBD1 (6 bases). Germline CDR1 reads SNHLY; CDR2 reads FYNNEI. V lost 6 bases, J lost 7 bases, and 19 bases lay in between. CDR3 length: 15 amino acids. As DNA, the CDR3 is TGTGCCAGCAGACTAAACAGGGAGAAGGAACAGCCCCAGCATTTT. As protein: CASRLNREKEQPQHF.

The CDR3 DNA follows: TGTGCCAGCAGTGAAAGCGGGGTTCGCGGCTACACCTTC. It yields the protein CASSESGVRGYTF. The J gene is TRBJ1-2, the V gene TRBV6-1; D not certain. The CDR3 is 13 residues long. Trimming stripped 2 bases from V and 8 bases from J, with 12 bases between. Germline CDR1 reads MNHNS; CDR2 reads SASEGT.

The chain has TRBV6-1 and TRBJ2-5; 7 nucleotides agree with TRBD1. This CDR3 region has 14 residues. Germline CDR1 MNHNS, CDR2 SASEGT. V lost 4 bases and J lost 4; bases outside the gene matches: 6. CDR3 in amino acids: CASSGQGEIETQYF. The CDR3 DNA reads TGTGCCAGCAGTGGACAGGGTGAAATAGAGACCCAGTACTTC.

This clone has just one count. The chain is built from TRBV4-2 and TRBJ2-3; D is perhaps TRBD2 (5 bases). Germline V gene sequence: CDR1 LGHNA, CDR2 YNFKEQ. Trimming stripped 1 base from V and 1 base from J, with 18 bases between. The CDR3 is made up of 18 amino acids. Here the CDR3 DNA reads TGTGCCAGCAGCCAAGCGGTACCCACTAGTGTACGCACAGATACGCAGTATTTT. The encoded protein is CASSQAVPTSVRTDTQYF.

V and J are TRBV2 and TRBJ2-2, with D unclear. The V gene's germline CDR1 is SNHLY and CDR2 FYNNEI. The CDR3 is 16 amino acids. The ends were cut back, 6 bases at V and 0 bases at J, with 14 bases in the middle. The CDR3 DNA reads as TGTGCCAGCAGCCAGTCGCCAGGATCGAACACCGGGGAGCTGTTTTTT. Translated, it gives CASSQSPGSNTGELFF.

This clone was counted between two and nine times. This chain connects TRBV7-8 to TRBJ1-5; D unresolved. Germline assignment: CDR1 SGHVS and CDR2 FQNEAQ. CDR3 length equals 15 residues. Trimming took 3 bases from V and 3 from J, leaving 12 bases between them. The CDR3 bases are TGTGCCAGCAGCTTGGAGGACGGTGACAATCAGCCCCAGCATTTT. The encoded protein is CASSLEDGDNQPQHF.

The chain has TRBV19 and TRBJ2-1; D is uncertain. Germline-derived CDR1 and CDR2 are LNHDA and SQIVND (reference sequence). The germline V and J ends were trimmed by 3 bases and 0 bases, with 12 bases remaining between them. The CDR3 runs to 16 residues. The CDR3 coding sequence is TGTGCCAGTAGTATCTATAGTTCGAGCTCCTACAATGAGCAGTTCTTC. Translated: CASSIYSSSSYNEQFF.

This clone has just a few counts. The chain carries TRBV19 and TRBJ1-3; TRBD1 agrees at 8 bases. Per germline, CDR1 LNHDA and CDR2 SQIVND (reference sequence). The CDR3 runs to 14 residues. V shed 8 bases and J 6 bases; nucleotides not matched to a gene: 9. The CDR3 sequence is CASVDRGLANTIYF. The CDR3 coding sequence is TGTGCCAGTGTCGACAGGGGCCTTGCAAACACCATATATTTT.

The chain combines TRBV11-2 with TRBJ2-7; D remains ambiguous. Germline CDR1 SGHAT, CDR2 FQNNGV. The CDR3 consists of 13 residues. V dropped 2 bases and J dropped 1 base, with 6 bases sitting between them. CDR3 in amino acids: CASSLQASYEQYV. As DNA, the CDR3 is TGTGCCAGCAGCTTACAAGCGTCCTACGAGCAGTACGTC.

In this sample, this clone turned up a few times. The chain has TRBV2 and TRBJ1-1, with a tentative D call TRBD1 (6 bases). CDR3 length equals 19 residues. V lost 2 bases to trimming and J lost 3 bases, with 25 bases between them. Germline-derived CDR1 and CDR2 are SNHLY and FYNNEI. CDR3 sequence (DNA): TGTGCCAGCAGTGAAAGGGGGAGGGGATCAGGCGGCCTAGACACTGAAGCTTTCTTT. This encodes CASSERGRGSGGLDTEAFF.

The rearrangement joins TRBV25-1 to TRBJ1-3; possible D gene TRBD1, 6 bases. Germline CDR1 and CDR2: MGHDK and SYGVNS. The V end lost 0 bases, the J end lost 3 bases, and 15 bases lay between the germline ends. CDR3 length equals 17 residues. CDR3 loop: CASSEYRGGGSGNTIYF. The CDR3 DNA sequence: TGTGCCAGCAGTGAATACAGAGGGGGGGGTAGTGGAAACACCATATATTTT. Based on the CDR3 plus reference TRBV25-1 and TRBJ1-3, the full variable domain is EADIYQTPRYLVIGTGKKITLECSQTMGHDKMYWYQQDPGMELHLIHYSYGVNSTEKGDLSSESTVSRIRTEHFPLTLESARPSHTSQYLCASSEYRGGGSGNTIYFGEGSWLTVV.

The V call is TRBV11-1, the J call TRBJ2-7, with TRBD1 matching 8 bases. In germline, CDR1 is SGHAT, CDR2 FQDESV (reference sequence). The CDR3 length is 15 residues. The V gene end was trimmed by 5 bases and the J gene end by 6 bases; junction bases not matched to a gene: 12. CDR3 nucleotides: TGTGCCAGCAGCCCCGGACAGGGACCCCCTAGCGAGCAGTACGTC. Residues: CASSPGQGPPSEQYV.

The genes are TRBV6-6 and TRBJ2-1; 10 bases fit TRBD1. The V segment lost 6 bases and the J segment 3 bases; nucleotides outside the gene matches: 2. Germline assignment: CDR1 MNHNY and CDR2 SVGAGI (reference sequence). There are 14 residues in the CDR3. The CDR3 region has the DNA TGTGCCAGCAGGACAGGGGGCGACTACAATGAGCAGTTCTTC. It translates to CASRTGGDYNEQFF.

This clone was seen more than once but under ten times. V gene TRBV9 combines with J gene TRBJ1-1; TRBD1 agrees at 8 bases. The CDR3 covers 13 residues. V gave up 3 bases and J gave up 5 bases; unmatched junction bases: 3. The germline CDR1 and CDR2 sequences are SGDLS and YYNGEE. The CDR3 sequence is CASSETGETEAFF. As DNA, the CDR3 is TGTGCCAGCAGCGAGACAGGGGAAACTGAAGCTTTCTTT.